This is a list of T cell receptor beta chains from one sample in a study of pediatric ulcerative colitis. The assay was immunoSEQ multiplex PCR, and TCRdb's table has in-frame clones only and misses some. The repertoire holds about 60,000 clones, with 75% to 90% as singletons. The sequenced material came from blood. Source of these receptors: a boy aged 10-17 years who was a control in a study of pediatric ulcerative colitis. The CDR3 runs from the conserved cysteine through the conserved F or W.

CDR3 length,V gene,J gene,CDR3 protein
16,TRBV27,TRBJ1-1,CASSLYGTSSGTEAFF
17,TRBV4-3,TRBJ2-3,CASSQDPGLDLTDTQYF
14,TRBV5-6,TRBJ1-3,CASSFSRGSYTIYF
15,TRBV6-5,TRBJ1-1,CASSSPTGSRTEAFF
14,TRBV18,TRBJ1-1,CASSPVQGNTEAFF
12,TRBV2,TRBJ2-7,CAKTGQGGEQYF
16,TRBV12-5,TRBJ2-2,CASGLVRRNDTGELFF
14,TRBV7-8,TRBJ1-1,CASSLVRWNTEAFF
14,TRBV5-4,TRBJ1-1,CASSQGWGTTEAFF
18,TRBV5-1,TRBJ2-3,CASSLEGLAGVYTDTQYF
14,TRBV15,TRBJ2-1,CATSLRSRDNEQFF
15,TRBV19,TRBJ2-1,CASSEGTGMESEQFF
14,TRBV7-3,TRBJ2-7,CASSLNPSGYEQYF
17,TRBV5-4,TRBJ2-7,CASSLVANQGSYYEQYF
17,TRBV5-1,TRBJ2-7,CASSSPGLAGAPHEQYF
19,TRBV4-1,TRBJ2-7,CASSPFSGTSGTGIYEQYF
13,TRBV28,TRBJ2-7,CASRLDRVREQYF
13,TRBV6-1,TRBJ1-5,CASRVNSNQPQHF
16,TRBV28,TRBJ2-2,CASISGASGVTGELFF
16,TRBV7-2,TRBJ1-3,CASSPGQVRSGNTIYF
16,TRBV7-3,TRBJ2-6,CASSFGTGSGANVLTF
16,TRBV5-4,TRBJ2-3,CASSLWRGASPDTQYF
15,TRBV28,TRBJ2-3,CASGDDLVLSDTQYF
17,TRBV4-3,TRBJ2-4,CASSQDRKLAGANIQYF
16,TRBV28,TRBJ2-2,CASSFSQGEYTGELFF
16,TRBV5-1,TRBJ2-2,CASSVRAAGVIGELFF
14,TRBV27,TRBJ2-1,CASSLGGQYNEQFF
14,TRBV5-6,TRBJ2-5,CASSLVQDQETQYF
16,TRBV28,TRBJ2-5,CASSSQYREGLETQYF
17,TRBV28,TRBJ2-1,CASIMGYIGQGNNEQFF
14,TRBV27,TRBJ2-1,CASSGGAGYNEQFF
14,TRBV28,TRBJ1-2,CASSPGQFNYGYTF
15,TRBV28,TRBJ2-1,CASSETSGSYNEQFF
15,TRBV28,TRBJ1-5,CASSFAGNSNQPQHF
16,TRBV7-2,TRBJ2-7,CASSLGLAGGPYEQYF
13,TRBV6-5,TRBJ1-1,CASSYSGPLEAFF
13,TRBV9,TRBJ2-7,CASGTSGSFEQYF
13,TRBV6-5,TRBJ1-2,CASKKNTGGGYTF
15,TRBV9,TRBJ2-1,CASSELAGGEREQFF
14,TRBV7-6,TRBJ2-5,CASSLGPDLETQYF
14,TRBV28,TRBJ2-1,CASSIELLYNEQFF
14,TRBV27,TRBJ1-5,CASRTGTLDQPQHF